The sequence of this T cell receptor (beta chain) was determined in a study of cytomegalovirus exposure and HLA in healthy donors. General study points: On later analysis, the bulk of CMV-associated TCR beta chains appeared to be HLA-restricted.

The PCR made use of 60 Vbeta and 13 Jbeta primers. Repertoires were generated with immunoSEQ multiplex PCR, while TCRdb's copy carries only in-frame clones and drops some. The table lists roughly 200,000 clones, around 87% of them singletons. V lost 2 bases to trimming and J lost 7 bases; unmatched junction nucleotides: 7. The CDR3 spans 15 residues. Germline assignment: CDR1 MNHNS and CDR2 SASEGT. A single count supports this clone. Its target is unknown. The origin of this receptor is a boy between 2 and 10 years old in good health and CMV-seronegative. The rearrangement joins TRBV6-1 to TRBJ1-3; TRBD1 aligns across 8 bases. Sample: PBMCs. The CDR3 bases are TGTGCCAGCAGTGAATGGGGACAGGTCAAGAACACCATATATTTT. This codes for CASSEWGQVKNTIYF.